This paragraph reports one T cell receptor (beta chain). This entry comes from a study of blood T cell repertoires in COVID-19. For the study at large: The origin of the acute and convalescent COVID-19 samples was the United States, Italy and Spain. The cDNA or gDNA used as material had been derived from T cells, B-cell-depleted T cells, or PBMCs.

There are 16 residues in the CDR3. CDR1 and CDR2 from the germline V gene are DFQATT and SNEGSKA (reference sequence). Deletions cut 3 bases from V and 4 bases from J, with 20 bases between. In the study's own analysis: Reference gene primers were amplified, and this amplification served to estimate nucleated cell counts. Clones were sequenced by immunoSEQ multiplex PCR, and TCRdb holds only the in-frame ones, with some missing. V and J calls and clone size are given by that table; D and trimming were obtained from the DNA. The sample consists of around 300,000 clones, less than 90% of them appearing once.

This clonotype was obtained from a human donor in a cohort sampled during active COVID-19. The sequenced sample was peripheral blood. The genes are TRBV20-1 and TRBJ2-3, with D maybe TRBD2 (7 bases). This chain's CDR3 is CSASQTRGRAADTQYF. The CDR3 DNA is TGCAGTGCTAGTCAAACTAGGGGGAGGGCCGCAGATACGCAGTATTTT.